Below are 9 T cell receptor beta chains sequenced from a single sample in a study of shared clonotypes between healthy human individuals. Generated by immunoSEQ multiplex PCR, the TCRdb table keeps only in-frame clones and is missing some. The sample records approximately 2,300,000 clones, 80% to 95% being singletons. The sample taken for sequencing was naive CD4+ T cells from PBMCs. Indicated subset: CD45RA+ positively selected. Receptor source: a man aged 18 to 30 in good health. Some clones in this sample may be carry-over from other donors' samples.

The rearrangement joins TRBV6-5 to TRBJ2-3; TRBD1 matches at 7 bases. V was pared by 2 bases and J by 1 base, with 6 bases of the junction left unmatched. The germline V gene encodes CDR1 MNHEY and CDR2 SVGAGI. The CDR3 spans 16 residues. CDR3 sequence (DNA): TGTGCCAGCAGTTACCGAGGGGACAGAGGCACAGATACGCAGTATTTT. Translating it yields CASSYRGDRGTDTQYF.

The rearrangement uses TRBV5-1 and TRBJ1-2; no clear D. The CDR3 has 14 amino acids. Trimming cost V 0 bases and J 4 bases, with 10 bases left between them. Germline-derived CDR1 and CDR2 are SGHRS and YFSETQ. DNA for the CDR3: TGCGCCAGCAGCTTGGAGCGAGGTAGCTATGGCTACACCTTC. Translation: CASSLERGSYGYTF.

This chain uses TRBV11-2 with TRBJ2-1, with 9 bases that match TRBD2. Looked up from germline, CDR1 is SGHAT and CDR2 is FQNNGV. With V trimmed by 3 bases and J by 0 bases, 0 bases remained unmatched. The CDR3 runs to 15 residues. The DNA for the CDR3 is TGTGCCAGCAGCTTTAGCGGGAGCTCCTACAATGAGCAGTTCTTC. Encoded protein: CASSFSGSSYNEQFF.

This chain uses TRBV6-5 with TRBJ2-2; D is possibly TRBD1 or TRBD2 (5 bases each). CDR1 and CDR2 from the germline V gene are MNHEY and SVGAGI. V was shortened by 10 bases and J by 6 bases, with 18 bases between the two germline ends. The CDR3 runs to 14 residues. The CDR3 reads CATQGTTGPGELFF. CDR3 in DNA: TGTGCCACACAAGGGACCACGGGTCCCGGGGAGCTGTTTTTT.

This chain uses TRBV7-9 with TRBJ1-2; TRBD1 might be the D (6 bases). The CDR3 is 14 amino acids. Deletions cut 2 bases from V and 4 bases from J, with 11 bases between. Germline CDR1 SEHNR, CDR2 FQNEAQ (reference sequence). CDR3 in DNA: TGTGCCAGCAGCTTAAGGGGGGTCGGCTATGGCTACACCTTC. Translated, it gives CASSLRGVGYGYTF.

V gene TRBV4-1 combines with J gene TRBJ1-4; D gene uncertain. Per the germline V gene, CDR1 is MGHRA and CDR2 is YSYEKL. The CDR3 extends over 13 amino acids. Deletions cut 5 bases from V and 2 bases from J, with 6 bases between. DNA for the CDR3: TGCGCCAGCAGCGGGATCACTAATGAAAAACTGTTTTTT. This gives the protein CASSGITNEKLFF.

With respect to this clone: The same CDR3 arises from other DNA sequences in this sample as well. The chain couples TRBV2 to TRBJ2-7; the D gene is possibly TRBD2 (5 bases). This CDR3 contains 11 residues. Germline CDR1 is SNHLY and CDR2 is FYNNEI. V was trimmed by 5 bases and J by 3 bases, leaving 5 bases between them. CDR3 bases: TGTGCCAGCAGTAGCGGCTACGAGCAGTACTTC. Protein: CASSSGYEQYF.

The chain couples TRBV27 to TRBJ1-1; no clear D gene. Germline values: CDR1 MNHEY, CDR2 SMNVEV (reference sequence). The CDR3 loop spans 15 amino acids. V was cut by 6 bases and J by 1 base, with 15 bases left in between. CDR3 protein: CASSPKGWTNTEAFF. CDR3 DNA sequence: TGTGCCAGCAGCCCCAAAGGGTGGACGAACACTGAAGCTTTCTTT.

The CDR3 DNA sequence: TGTGCCAGCACACCGAGTGGGGTGTACTCCTACAATGAGCAGTTCTTC. Its protein is CASTPSGVYSYNEQFF. The J gene is TRBJ2-1, the V gene TRBV28; the D is unclear. The CDR3 contains 16 residues. V was clipped by 7 bases and J by 0 bases, with 16 bases between them. The V gene's germline CDR1 is MDHEN and CDR2 SYDVKM.